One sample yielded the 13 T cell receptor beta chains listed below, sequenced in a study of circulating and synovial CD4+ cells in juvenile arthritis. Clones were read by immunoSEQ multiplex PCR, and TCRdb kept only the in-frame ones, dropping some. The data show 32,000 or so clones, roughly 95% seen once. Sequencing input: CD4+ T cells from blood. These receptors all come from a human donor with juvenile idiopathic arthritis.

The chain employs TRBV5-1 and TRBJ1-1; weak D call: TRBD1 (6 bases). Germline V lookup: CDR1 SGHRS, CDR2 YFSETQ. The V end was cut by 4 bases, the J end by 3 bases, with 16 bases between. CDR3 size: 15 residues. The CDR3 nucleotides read TGCGCCAGCAGCCAAGCCGGGACACCAGACACTGAAGCTTTCTTT. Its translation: CASSQAGTPDTEAFF.

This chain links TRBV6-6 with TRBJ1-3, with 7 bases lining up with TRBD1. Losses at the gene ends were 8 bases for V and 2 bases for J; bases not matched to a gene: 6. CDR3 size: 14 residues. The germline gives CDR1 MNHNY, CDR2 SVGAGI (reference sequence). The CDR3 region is CASGPQGPGNTIYF. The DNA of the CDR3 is TGTGCCAGCGGGCCACAGGGGCCTGGAAACACCATATATTTT.

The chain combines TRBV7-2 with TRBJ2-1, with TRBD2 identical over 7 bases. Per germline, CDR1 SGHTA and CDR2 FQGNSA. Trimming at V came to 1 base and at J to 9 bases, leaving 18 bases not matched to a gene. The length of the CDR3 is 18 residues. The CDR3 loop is CASSLVFPRLASGSEQFF. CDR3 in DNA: TGTGCCAGCAGCTTAGTATTTCCGCGACTAGCTAGCGGCAGTGAGCAGTTCTTC. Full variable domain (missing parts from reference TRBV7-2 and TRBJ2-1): GAGVSQSPSNKVTEKGKDVELRCDPISGHTALYWYRQSLGQGLEFLIYFQGNSAPDKSGLPSDRFSAERTGGSVSTLTIQRTQQEDSAVYLCASSLVFPRLASGSEQFFGPGTRLTVL.

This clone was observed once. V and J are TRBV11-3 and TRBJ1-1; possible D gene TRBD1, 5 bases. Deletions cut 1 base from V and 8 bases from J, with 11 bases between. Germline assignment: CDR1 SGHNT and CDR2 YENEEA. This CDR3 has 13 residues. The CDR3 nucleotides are TGTGCCAGCAGCTTAGTGGCGGCAGGGGAAGCTTTCTTT. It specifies CASSLVAAGEAFF.

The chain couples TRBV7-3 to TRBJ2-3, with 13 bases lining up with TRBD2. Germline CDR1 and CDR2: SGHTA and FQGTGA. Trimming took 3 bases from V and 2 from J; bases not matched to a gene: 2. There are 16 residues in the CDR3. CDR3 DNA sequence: TGTGCCAGCAGCTTGGGACTAGCGGGGAACACAGATACGCAGTATTTT. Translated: CASSLGLAGNTDTQYF.

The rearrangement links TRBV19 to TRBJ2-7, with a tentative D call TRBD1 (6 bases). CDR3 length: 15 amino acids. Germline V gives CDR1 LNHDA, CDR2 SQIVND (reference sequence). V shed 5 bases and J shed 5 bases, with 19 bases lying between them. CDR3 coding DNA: TGTGCCAGTAGTCTTTTCGCCGCCAAGGGGGACGAGCAGTACTTC. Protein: CASSLFAAKGDEQYF.

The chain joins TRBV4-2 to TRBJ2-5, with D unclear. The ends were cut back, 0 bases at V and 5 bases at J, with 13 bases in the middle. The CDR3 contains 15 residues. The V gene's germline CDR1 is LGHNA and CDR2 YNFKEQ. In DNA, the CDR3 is TGTGCCAGCAGCCAAGAAGGCCGAGAGAGGGAGACCCAGTACTTC. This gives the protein CASSQEGRERETQYF.

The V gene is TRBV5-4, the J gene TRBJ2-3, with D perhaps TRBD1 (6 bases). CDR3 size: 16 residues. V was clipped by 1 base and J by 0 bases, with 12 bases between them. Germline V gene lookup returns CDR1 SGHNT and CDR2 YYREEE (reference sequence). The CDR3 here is CASSLRGMVSTDTQYF. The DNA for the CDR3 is TGTGCCAGCAGCTTGAGGGGGATGGTAAGCACAGATACGCAGTATTTT.

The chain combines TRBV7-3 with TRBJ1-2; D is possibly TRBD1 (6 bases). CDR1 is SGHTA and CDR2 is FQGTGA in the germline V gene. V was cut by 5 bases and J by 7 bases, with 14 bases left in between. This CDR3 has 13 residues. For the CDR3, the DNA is TGTGCCAGCAGCGCCATAGGACAGTCTGGCTACACCTTC. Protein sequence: CASSAIGQSGYTF. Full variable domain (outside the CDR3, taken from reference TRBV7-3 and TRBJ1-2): GAGVSQTPSNKVTEKGKYVELRCDPISGHTALYWYRQSLGQGPEFLIYFQGTGAADDSGLPNDRFFAVRPEGSVSTLKIQRTERGDSAVYLCASSAIGQSGYTFGSGTRLTVV.

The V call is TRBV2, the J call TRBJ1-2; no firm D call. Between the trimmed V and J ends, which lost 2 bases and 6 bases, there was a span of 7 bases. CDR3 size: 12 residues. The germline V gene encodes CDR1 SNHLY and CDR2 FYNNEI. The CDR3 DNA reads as TGTGCCAGCAGTGAAACCGGGAATGGCTACACCTTC. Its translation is CASSETGNGYTF.

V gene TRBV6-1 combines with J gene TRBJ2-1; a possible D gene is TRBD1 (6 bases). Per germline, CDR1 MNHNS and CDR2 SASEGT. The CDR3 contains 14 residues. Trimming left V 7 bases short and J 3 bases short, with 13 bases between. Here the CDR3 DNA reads TGTGCCAGCAATCAGGGGATTGGCTACAATGAGCAGTTCTTC. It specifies CASNQGIGYNEQFF.

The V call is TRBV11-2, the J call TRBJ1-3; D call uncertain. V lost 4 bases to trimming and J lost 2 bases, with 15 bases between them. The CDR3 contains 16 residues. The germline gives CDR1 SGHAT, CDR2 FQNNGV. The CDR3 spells CASSSSAQATGNTIYF. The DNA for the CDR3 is TGTGCCAGCAGCTCCTCCGCGCAGGCAACTGGAAACACCATATATTTT.

The CDR3 protein is CASSSIIGGYEQYF. The CDR3 DNA sequence: TGTGCCAGCAGTTCGATAATAGGGGGCTACGAGCAGTACTTC. The rearrangement uses TRBV28 and TRBJ2-7, with TRBD1 as a possible D gene (6 bases). V was pared by 4 bases and J by 3 bases, with 13 bases between. Germline values: CDR1 MDHEN, CDR2 SYDVKM. The CDR3 sequence is 14 residues long.